Listed here are 20 T cell receptor beta chains from one sample, sequenced in a study of blood T cells in healthy people across ages. PCR was performed a second time for about 6 to 12 cycles using a sample-barcoded 5' primer and a J-beta primer mix. MiXCR, applied by TCRdb to the 5' RACE reads, yields one record per CDR3 protein. Of hundreds of thousands of distinct CDR3 sequences in the sample, roughly 49% were seen once. Source material: blood. The source is a woman aged 55-70 years in good health.

The rearrangement links TRBV29-1 to TRBJ2-3; TRBD2 aligns across 7 bases. Looked up from germline, CDR1 is SQVTM and CDR2 is ANQGSEA. The ends lost 5 bases at V and 1 base at J; junction bases unmatched: 3. This CDR3 region has 13 residues. The CDR3 is CSVPGLRTDTQYF. CDR3 bases: TGCAGCGTTCCGGGACTACGCACAGATACGCAGTATTTT.

The chain recombines TRBV3-1 with TRBJ2-1; TRBD1 matches 10 bases. CDR1 LGHDT and CDR2 YNNKEL come from the germline V gene (reference sequence). The CDR3 sequence is 18 residues long. Trimming took 4 bases from V and 3 from J; bases not matched to a gene: 12. CDR3: CASSRPGQGLPGYNEQFF. The CDR3, as DNA: TGTGCCAGCAGCCGCCCGGGACAGGGGCTCCCGGGCTACAATGAGCAGTTCTTC.

The chain joins TRBV7-3 to TRBJ2-1, with 10 bases lining up with TRBD2. The CDR3 totals 13 residues. The V gene end was trimmed by 5 bases and the J gene end by 10 bases; junction bases not matched to a gene: 5. In germline, CDR1 is SGHTA, CDR2 FQGTGA. DNA of the CDR3: TGTGCCAGCAGCAACCGGACTAGCGGAGAGCAGTTCTTC. Its protein product is CASSNRTSGEQFF.

This clonotype was seen a single time. The chain combines TRBV20-1 with TRBJ2-1; perhaps TRBD1 as D (5 bases). CDR3 length: 13 residues. Between the trimmed V and J ends, which lost 5 bases and 5 bases, there was a span of 13 bases. Germline V gene sequence: CDR1 DFQATT, CDR2 SNEGSKA (reference sequence). The CDR3 spells CSAPTTGHNEQFF. The CDR3, as DNA: TGCAGTGCTCCAACCACAGGCCACAATGAGCAGTTCTTC.

The CDR3 DNA reads TGTGCCAGCAGCGCCGGGACTAGCGGGACGTCAGATACGCAGTATTTT. It specifies CASSAGTSGTSDTQYF. The genes are TRBV2 and TRBJ2-3, with TRBD2 matching over 13 bases. The CDR3 spans 16 residues. Germline V CDR1 and CDR2: SNHLY, FYNNEI. Unmatched junction bases numbered 7, after V lost 6 bases and J lost 4 bases. Based on the CDR3 plus reference TRBV2 and TRBJ2-3, the full variable domain is EPEVTQTPSHQVTQMGQEVILRCVPISNHLYFYWYRQILGQKVEFLVSFYNNEISEKSEIFDDQFSVERPDGSNFTLKIRSTKLEDSAMYFCASSAGTSGTSDTQYFGPGTRLTVL.

The V call is TRBV12-3 or TRBV12-4, the J call TRBJ2-3; 7 nucleotides line up with TRBD2. The CDR3 has 15 residues. With 8 bases clipped from V and 4 bases from J, the junction kept 12 bases outside the gene matches. The CDR3 reads CASCRGGSLADTQYF. CDR3 DNA: TGTGCCAGCTGTCGGGGCGGGAGTTTGGCAGATACGCAGTATTTT.

The chain has TRBV7-9 and TRBJ2-5; 10 bases match TRBD1. Matching the DNA end better, TRBJ2-7 makes the J call doubtful. The CDR3 covers 16 residues. Germline V gives CDR1 SEHNR, CDR2 FQNEAQ (reference sequence). Here the CDR3 reads CASSPESGTGVYEQYF. DNA of the CDR3: TGTGCCAGCAGCCCCGAATCAGGGACAGGGGTCTACGAGCAGTACTTC.

With respect to this clonotype: A much larger clone is a single base away; this may be a read error. The chain links TRBV7-2 to TRBJ2-1; TRBD2 matches at 11 bases. With V trimmed by 1 base and J by 8 bases, 4 bases remained unmatched. This CDR3 contains 15 residues. The V gene's germline CDR1 is SGHTA and CDR2 FQGNSA. The CDR3 loop reads CASSLVTSGKDEQFF. The CDR3 DNA reads TGTGCCAGCAGCTTAGTGACTAGCGGGAAGGATGAGCAGTTCTTC.

A word on this clonotype: A much larger clone differs from this one at a single base, so this may be a read error. V is TRBV6-1 and J is TRBJ2-3; D gene uncertain. Germline CDR1 is MNHNS and CDR2 is SASEGT. V lost 6 bases and J lost 5, with 15 bases in between. The CDR3 extends over 14 amino acids. CDR3 in amino acids: CASRAGIQEDTQYF. For the CDR3, the DNA is TGTGCCAGCAGAGCAGGAATCCAAGAAGATACGCAGTATTTT.

V usage is TRBV20-1 and J usage is TRBJ1-5; D is perhaps TRBD1 (5 bases). V was cut by 3 bases and J by 7 bases, with 19 bases left in between. Germline-derived CDR1 and CDR2 are DFQATT and SNEGSKA (reference sequence). The CDR3 runs to 15 residues. CDR3 loop: CSASPDRGRNQPQHF. The CDR3 DNA sequence: TGCAGTGCTAGCCCTGACAGAGGACGGAACCAGCCCCAGCATTTT.

This chain links TRBV29-1 with TRBJ1-1, with D hard to call. The CDR3 has 12 residues. Germline values: CDR1 SQVTM, CDR2 ANQGSEA. The V end was cut by 4 bases, the J end by 7 bases, with 13 bases between. The CDR3 reads CSVGISKGEAFF. The CDR3, as DNA: TGCAGCGTTGGGATCTCGAAGGGTGAAGCTTTCTTT.

This clonotype was observed once. This chain joins TRBV28 and TRBJ2-5, with 7 bases that match TRBD2. Per germline, CDR1 MDHEN and CDR2 SYDVKM. The CDR3 totals 12 residues. Trimming removed 4 bases from V and 11 bases from J; junction bases left unmatched: 7. The CDR3 coding sequence is TGTGCCAGCAGTTCCACGGGACTACCGCAGTACTTC. It translates to CASSSTGLPQYF.

Regarding this clonotype: This may come from a read error, since a much larger clone is one base off. J is TRBJ2-3 and V is TRBV20-1; maybe TRBD2 (6 bases). V lost 0 bases, J lost 8 bases, and 18 bases lay in between. Germline V gene data show CDR1 as DFQATT and CDR2 as SNEGSKA (reference sequence). The CDR3 consists of 15 residues. CDR3 DNA sequence: TGCAGTGCTAGAGATGGACGGGAGTTGTTAGGTACGCAGTATTTT. Translating it yields CSARDGRELLGTQYF.

The chain recombines TRBV2 with TRBJ2-6, with D tentatively TRBD1 (5 bases). The CDR3 length is 16 residues. V dropped 7 bases and J dropped 0 bases, with 13 bases sitting between them. CDR1 and CDR2 (germline): SNHLY, FYNNEI. In nucleotides, the CDR3 is TGTGCCAGCACAGGTCAGGGCCTCTCTGGGGCCAACGTCCTGACTTTC. Translation gives CASTGQGLSGANVLTF. Full variable domain (rest looked up from reference TRBV2 and TRBJ2-6): EPEVTQTPSHQVTQMGQEVILRCVPISNHLYFYWYRQILGQKVEFLVSFYNNEISEKSEIFDDQFSVERPDGSNFTLKIRSTKLEDSAMYFCASTGQGLSGANVLTFGAGSRLTVL.

This clonotype has only a few counts. The chain is built from TRBV6-1 and TRBJ2-3; either TRBD1 or TRBD2 may fit D (5 bases each). The CDR3 sequence is 16 residues long. Deletions cut 3 bases from V and 0 bases from J, with 13 bases between. Germline loops: CDR1 MNHNS, CDR2 SASEGT. The CDR3 loop is CASSDGPGDSTDTQYF. The DNA of the CDR3 is TGTGCCAGCAGTGACGGCCCCGGGGACAGCACAGATACGCAGTATTTT.

The sample holds a few counts of this clonotype. The V call is TRBV7-2, the J call TRBJ2-7, with 9 bases lining up with TRBD1. The CDR3 is made up of 16 amino acids. Germline CDR1 is SGHTA and CDR2 is FQGNSA. Trimming removed 3 bases from V and 3 bases from J; junction bases left unmatched: 9. The CDR3 reads CASSFGTGPRIYEQYF. As DNA, the CDR3 is TGTGCCAGCAGCTTCGGGACAGGGCCACGAATCTACGAGCAGTACTTC.

The chain has TRBV18 and TRBJ2-7, with 7 positions matching TRBD1. Trimming removed 6 bases from V and 2 bases from J; junction bases left unmatched: 4. Germline-derived CDR1 and CDR2 are KGHSH and LQKENI. CDR3 size: 13 residues. CDR3 coding DNA: TGTGCCAGCTCCCGGGACAGCCCCTACGAGCAGTACTTC. Its protein is CASSRDSPYEQYF.

The chain joins TRBV4-2 to TRBJ2-7, with TRBD2 matching 10 bases. There are 15 residues in the CDR3. V was clipped by 4 bases and J by 5 bases; unmatched bases: 8. The V gene's germline CDR1 is LGHNA and CDR2 YNFKEQ. The CDR3: CASSPILAGANEQYF. CDR3 coding DNA: TGTGCCAGCAGCCCAATTCTAGCGGGAGCAAACGAGCAGTACTTC.

The rearrangement links TRBV20-1 to TRBJ2-1, with D possibly matching TRBD1 (5 bases). Trimming stripped 1 base from V and 2 bases from J, with 15 bases between. From germline, CDR1 is DFQATT and CDR2 SNEGSKA (reference sequence). The CDR3 has 16 residues. CDR3 coding DNA: TGCAGTGCTAGAGTCGAGACAGAGAGCGCCTACAATGAGCAGTTCTTC. Translating it yields CSARVETESAYNEQFF.

This chain joins TRBV20-1 and TRBJ2-5, with 13 bases matching TRBD2. J was trimmed by 11 bases and V by 8 bases; bases with no gene match: 14. In germline, CDR1 is DFQATT, CDR2 SNEGSKA (reference sequence). CDR3 size: 14 residues. CDR3 in DNA: TGCAGTCGATCCACTAGCGGGAGGGTCAATGAGCAGTACTTC. Its protein is CSRSTSGRVNEQYF.